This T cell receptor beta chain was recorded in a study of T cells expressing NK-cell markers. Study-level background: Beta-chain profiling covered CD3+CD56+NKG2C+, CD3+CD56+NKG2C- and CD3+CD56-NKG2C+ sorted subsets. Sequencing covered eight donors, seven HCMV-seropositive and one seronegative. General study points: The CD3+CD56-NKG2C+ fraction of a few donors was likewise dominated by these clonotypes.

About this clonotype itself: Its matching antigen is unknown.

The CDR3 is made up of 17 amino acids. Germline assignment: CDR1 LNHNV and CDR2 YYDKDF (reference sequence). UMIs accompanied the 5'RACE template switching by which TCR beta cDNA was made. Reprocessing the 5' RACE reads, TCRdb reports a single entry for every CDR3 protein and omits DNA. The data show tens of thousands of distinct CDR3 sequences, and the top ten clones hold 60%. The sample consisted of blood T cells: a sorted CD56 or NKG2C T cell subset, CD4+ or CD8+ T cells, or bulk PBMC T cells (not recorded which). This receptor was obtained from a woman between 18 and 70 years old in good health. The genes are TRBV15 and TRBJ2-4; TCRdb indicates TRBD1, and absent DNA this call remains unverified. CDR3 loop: CATSTPDREYLGHIQYF.